The rows below give T cell receptor beta chains drawn from one sample of a study of blood T cell repertoires in COVID-19. Assay used: immunoSEQ multiplex PCR; TCRdb lists only in-frame clones, some missing. The data show a few hundred thousand clones, around 86% seen once. Sequencing was carried out using peripheral blood. The receptor set was obtained from a man aged 30 to 45 who had recovered from COVID-19. CDR3s include the opening cysteine and the closing phenylalanine or tryptophan. The D gene is left open where the match is weak. For some rows the clone size is stated as once, few or many, or as a class when expanded; others skip it.

V gene	CDR3 length	D gene	J gene	clone size	CDR3 DNA	CDR3 protein
TRBV10-3	17	.	TRBJ2-6	.	TGTGCCATCAGTGTGAGAGGGCAGGACTCTGGGGCCAACGTCCTGACTTTC	CAISVRGQDSGANVLTF
TRBV5-1	11	.	TRBJ1-1	.	TGCGCCAGCAGCGTGGGACTCGAAGCTTTCTTT	CASSVGLEAFF
TRBV6-5	15	TRBD2	TRBJ2-5	.	TGTGCCAGCAGTTTTAACCGGGGGGGCAAAAAGACCCAGTACTTC	CASSFNRGGKKTQYF
TRBV6-2/TRBV6-3	14	.	TRBJ2-1	.	TGTGCCAGCAGTCTCCAGGGCTCCTACAATGAGCAGTTCTTC	CASSLQGSYNEQFF
TRBV3-1/TRBV3-2	14	TRBD1	TRBJ1-1	.	TGTGCCAGCAGTCTGACAGGGGATAGGGCTGAAGCTTTCTTT	CASSLTGDRAEAFF
TRBV7-8	15	.	TRBJ2-2	.	TGTGCCAGCAGCTTGCCAGGCGCGAACACCGGGGAGCTGTTTTTT	CASSLPGANTGELFF
TRBV6-5	15	TRBD1	TRBJ1-5	.	TGTGCCAGCAGACGACAGGGGAAATCAGATCAGCCCCAGCATTTT	CASRRQGKSDQPQHF
TRBV4-2	15	.	TRBJ2-6	.	TGTGCCAGCAGCCAGCAGGAACCTGGGGCCAACGTCCTGACTTTC	CASSQQEPGANVLTF
TRBV4-1	18	TRBD2	TRBJ2-5	.	TGCGCCAGCAGCCAAGATCGGCTTAGCGGGGCCTCCCAAGAGACCCAGTACTTC	CASSQDRLSGASQETQYF
TRBV3-1/TRBV3-2	13	.	TRBJ1-4	once	TGTGCCAGCAGCCATCATCCTAATGAAAAACTGTTTTTT	CASSHHPNEKLFF
TRBV7-9	15	TRBD1	TRBJ2-7	.	TGTGCCAGCAGCTTACGACAGGGAATAAAGTACGAGCAGTACTTC	CASSLRQGIKYEQYF
TRBV19	10	.	TRBJ1-5	.	TGTGCCAGTGGGGTAGGGGCCCAGCATTTT	CASGVGAQHF
TRBV27	13	TRBD1	TRBJ2-7	.	TGTGCCAGCAGTTTCAGGGGGCTCTACGAGCAGTACTTC	CASSFRGLYEQYF
TRBV6-1	14	.	TRBJ2-3	.	TGTGCCAGCAGTGAATCGAACTCGCCAGATACGCAGTATTTT	CASSESNSPDTQYF
TRBV10-1	16	TRBD2	TRBJ2-3	.	TGCGCCAGCAGTACCGGGACTAGCGGATCCACAGATACGCAGTATTTT	CASSTGTSGSTDTQYF
TRBV6-2/TRBV6-3	12	.	TRBJ2-2	.	TGTGCCAGCAGCCCGGACTCCGGGGAGCTGTTTTTT	CASSPDSGELFF
TRBV19	15	TRBD2	TRBJ2-1	.	TGTGCCAGTAGTAGGAGCGGGGGGTCCTACAATGAGCAGTTCTTC	CASSRSGGSYNEQFF